The 29 T cell receptor beta chains reported below all come from one sample, sequenced in a study of T-cell memory formation after mild COVID-19. TCRdb used MiXCR to reprocess the 5' RACE reads, holding one entry per CDR3 protein. This sample has hundreds of thousands of distinct CDR3 sequences, with about 16% found just once. Specimen: PBMCs or a T cell subset sorted from them (not recorded which). The source of these receptors is a man aged 18 to 30 who had mild COVID-19 (a few samples of this study predate the infection). Cell type and time point are not known.

The V gene is TRBV29-1, the J gene TRBJ1-1; D is unclear. Trimming left V 5 bases short and J 10 bases short, with 5 bases between. CDR1 is SQVTM, CDR2 ANQGSEA, per germline. This CDR3 is built from 8 residues. As DNA, the CDR3 is TGCAGCGTTATCGGAGCTTTCTTT. As protein: CSVIGAFF.

As DNA, the CDR3 is TGCGCCAGCAGCCGAGGACCGGGTCAGCCCCAGCATTTT. Translating it yields CASSRGPGQPQHF. The chain has TRBV4-1 and TRBJ1-5; D not resolved. The length of the CDR3 is 13 residues. Germline lookup yields CDR1 MGHRA and CDR2 YSYEKL. With 4 bases removed from V and 6 bases from J, the gap between germline ends came to 10 bases.

The chain links TRBV19 to TRBJ1-1, with unresolved D. CDR1 is LNHDA and CDR2 is SQIVND in the germline V gene (reference sequence). The CDR3 runs 13 residues. Trimming left V 8 bases short and J 4 bases short, with 14 bases between. The CDR3 loop reads CASGGWRGTEAFF. In DNA form, the CDR3 reads TGTGCCAGTGGAGGTTGGCGGGGCACTGAAGCTTTCTTT.

The rearrangement links TRBV4-1 to TRBJ2-2, with unresolved D. The V gene's germline CDR1 is MGHRA and CDR2 YSYEKL. Trimming cost V 4 bases and J 4 bases, with 10 bases left between them. The CDR3 sequence is 14 residues long. The CDR3 spells CASSPRSLTGELFF. The CDR3, as DNA: TGCGCCAGCAGCCCTCGATCCCTCACCGGGGAGCTGTTTTTT.

This clonotype was seen a handful of times. This rearrangement joins TRBV28 to TRBJ2-1; 11 positions agree with TRBD2. The CDR3 loop spans 14 amino acids. Trimming took 6 bases from V and 5 from J; bases not matched to a gene: 3. Germline loops: CDR1 MDHEN, CDR2 SYDVKM. The DNA for the CDR3 is TGTGCCAGCAGAAAACTAGCGGGGGACAATGAGCAGTTCTTC. The encoded protein is CASRKLAGDNEQFF.

The rearrangement links TRBV2 to TRBJ2-7; tentative D call: TRBD1 (6 bases). This CDR3 has 12 residues. Germline values: CDR1 SNHLY, CDR2 FYNNEI. V lost 7 bases to trimming and J lost 5 bases, with 12 bases between them. The CDR3 reads CASNTGSDEQYF. CDR3 coding DNA: TGTGCCAGCAATACAGGGTCAGACGAGCAGTACTTC.

The chain combines TRBV5-1 with TRBJ2-3, with D perhaps assigned TRBD1 or TRBD2 (5 bases each). V was cut by 4 bases and J by 3 bases, with 12 bases left in between. Germline V gene lookup returns CDR1 SGHRS and CDR2 YFSETQ. CDR3 length: 14 residues. CDR3 residues: CASSVGAETDTQYF. The CDR3 bases are TGCGCCAGCAGCGTCGGGGCGGAAACAGATACGCAGTATTTT.

This chain uses TRBV23-1 with TRBJ1-1, with D tentatively TRBD1 (5 bases). TRBV23-1 is reported as an ORF; its role is uncertain. The CDR3 runs to 14 residues. The V gene lost 4 bases and the J gene lost 1 base, with 10 bases spanning the gap. CDR3: CASSRGTPNTEAFF. CDR3 sequence (DNA): TGCGCCAGCAGTCGGGGGACGCCGAACACTGAAGCTTTCTTT.

This clonotype was picked up many times. The V gene is TRBV6-6, the J gene TRBJ2-3; D may match TRBD1 or TRBD2 (5 bases each). CDR3 length: 15 amino acids. Trimming took off 6 bases at V and 4 bases at J, with 17 bases between the two ends. Germline lookup yields CDR1 MNHNY and CDR2 SVGAGI (reference sequence). The CDR3 protein is CASSLSGGGPDTQYF. Written as DNA, the CDR3 is TGTGCCAGCAGCCTATCCGGTGGGGGACCAGATACGCAGTATTTT.

This clonotype appeared a few times. This sequence joins TRBV27 and TRBJ2-5, with TRBD2 matching over 11 bases. There are 14 residues in the CDR3. Germline V CDR1 and CDR2: MNHEY, SMNVEV (reference sequence). After removal of 6 bases from V and 4 bases from J, the junction contained 4 bases not matched to a gene. For the CDR3, the DNA is TGTGCCAGCAGACCTAGCGGGGGGCTAGAGACCCAGTACTTC. Encoded protein: CASRPSGGLETQYF.

This clonotype was recorded a few times. The rearrangement joins TRBV20-1 to TRBJ2-2, with D possibly TRBD1 on 5 matching bases. The V gene's germline CDR1 is DFQATT and CDR2 SNEGSKA (reference sequence). V lost 2 bases to trimming and J lost 5 bases, with 15 bases between them. The CDR3 consists of 15 residues. CDR3 amino acids: CSARSRATITGELFF. The CDR3 DNA follows: TGCAGTGCTAGATCCAGGGCGACGATAACCGGGGAGCTGTTTTTT.

This clonotype was found a few times. The CDR3 region has the DNA TGTGCCAGCCGCGTATGGGAGTCGAATTCACCCCTCCACTTT. This encodes CASRVWESNSPLHF. This chain links TRBV6-5 with TRBJ1-6; D ambiguous. V lost 8 bases and J 7 bases, leaving 15 bases between the germline ends. Germline-derived CDR1 and CDR2 are MNHEY and SVGAGI. The CDR3 loop spans 14 amino acids.

V is TRBV12-3 or TRBV12-4 and J is TRBJ1-2; TRBD1 is a possible D gene (5 bases). Between the trimmed V and J ends, which lost 6 bases and 6 bases, there was a span of 14 bases. The length of the CDR3 is 13 residues. The CDR3 protein is CASSPPGLHGYTF. The CDR3 bases are TGTGCCAGCAGCCCGCCGGGACTTCATGGCTACACCTTC.

In its sample, this clonotype was seen a few times. V is TRBV5-1 and J is TRBJ1-2; D not resolved. Trimming pared 4 bases from V and 7 bases from J, leaving 20 bases between. The length of the CDR3 is 15 residues. Germline CDR1 SGHRS, CDR2 YFSETQ. CDR3: CASSPPGQPPGGYTF. In DNA form, the CDR3 reads TGCGCCAGCAGCCCCCCTGGCCAGCCCCCCGGTGGCTACACCTTC.

This clonotype was counted between two and nine times. The rearrangement uses TRBV12-5 and TRBJ1-3; 7 nucleotides align to TRBD1. CDR1 and CDR2 (germline): LGHNT, FRNRAP. The CDR3 sequence is 13 residues long. Trimming took 7 bases from V and 4 from J; bases not matched to a gene: 4. CDR3 residues: CASARDSGNTIYF. In DNA, the CDR3 is TGTGCTAGTGCTAGGGACAGCGGAAACACCATATATTTT.

J is TRBJ1-5 and V is TRBV6-1; D remains unclear. Looked up from germline, CDR1 is MNHNS and CDR2 is SASEGT. The length of the CDR3 is 13 residues. V was pared by 7 bases and J by 4 bases, with 11 bases between. Here the CDR3 DNA reads TGTGCCAGCAAATCGGAAAAAAATCAGCCCCAGCATTTT. It translates to CASKSEKNQPQHF.

The chain recombines TRBV3-1 with TRBJ1-5; 9 bases fit TRBD1. This CDR3 comprises 14 residues. With 3 bases clipped from V and 5 bases from J, the junction kept 2 bases outside the gene matches. Per the germline V gene, CDR1 is LGHDT and CDR2 is YNNKEL (reference sequence). In DNA, the CDR3 is TGTGCCAGCAGCCATAGGACAGGGGATCAGCCCCAGCATTTT. Translated: CASSHRTGDQPQHF.

This clonotype was recorded a few times. The chain couples TRBV5-4 to TRBJ2-3, with D perhaps being TRBD1 or TRBD2 (5 bases each). CDR3 length: 15 residues. With 0 bases removed from V and 2 bases from J, the gap between germline ends came to 10 bases. The germline gives CDR1 SGHNT, CDR2 YYREEE (reference sequence). CDR3 region: CASSLGGRDTDTQYF. The CDR3 coding sequence is TGTGCCAGCAGCTTGGGGGGACGGGACACAGATACGCAGTATTTT.

A few counts support this clonotype. The rearrangement links TRBV13 to TRBJ2-5; D might be TRBD1 or TRBD2, each matching 6 bases. Germline V gene sequence: CDR1 PRHDT, CDR2 FYEKMQ (reference sequence). The CDR3 has 14 residues. V lost 4 bases and J 4 bases, leaving 13 bases between the germline ends. The CDR3 DNA sequence: TGTGCCAGCAGCTCCCCGGGGGCCGGAGAGACCCAGTACTTC. Translating it yields CASSSPGAGETQYF. The complete variable domain, with remaining parts taken from reference TRBV13 and TRBJ2-5, reads AAGVIQSPRHLIKEKRETATLKCYPIPRHDTVYWYQQGPGQDPQFLISFYEKMQSDKGSIPDRFSAQQFSDYHSELNMSSLELGDSALYFCASSSPGAGETQYFGPGTRLLVL.

This clonotype was counted a few times. J is TRBJ1-1 and V is TRBV4-1; a weak D match, TRBD1 (6 bases). V was shortened by 1 base and J by 7 bases, with 16 bases between the two germline ends. CDR1 and CDR2 (germline): MGHRA, YSYEKL. This CDR3 is built from 15 residues. CDR3 bases: TGCGCCAGCAGCCAAGTATGGACAGCCGACGGTGAAGCTTTCTTT. Translation gives CASSQVWTADGEAFF.

This clonotype occurred a few times. V and J are TRBV7-3 and TRBJ2-1, with 8 nucleotides matching TRBD2. The germline CDR1 and CDR2 sequences are SGHTA and FQGTGA. The CDR3 contains 15 residues. V trimming: 1 base; J trimming: 4 bases; junction bases outside the gene matches: 3. The CDR3 bases are TGTGCCAGCAGCTTAAGTAGCGGGGTTTACAATGAGCAGTTCTTC. Its translation: CASSLSSGVYNEQFF.

This clonotype came up many times. The CDR3 here is CASSFGQYYTEAFF. The CDR3 coding sequence is TGTGCCAGCAGCTTCGGACAGTACTACACTGAAGCTTTCTTT. This chain joins TRBV11-2 and TRBJ1-1, with D possibly TRBD1 on 6 matching bases. From germline, CDR1 is SGHAT and CDR2 FQNNGV. The CDR3 is made up of 14 amino acids. V was trimmed by 3 bases and J by 3 bases, leaving 11 bases between them.

The CDR3 is CASSRGGQGVYPQHF. The CDR3 DNA reads TGTGCCAGCAGTCGAGGAGGACAGGGGGTATATCCCCAGCATTTT. V usage is TRBV6-1 and J usage is TRBJ1-5, with 10 bases aligning to TRBD1. CDR3 size: 15 residues. CDR1 MNHNS and CDR2 SASEGT come from the germline V gene. J gave up 10 bases and V 5 bases, and 11 bases lay outside the gene matches.

A few counts support this clonotype. This chain links TRBV12-5 with TRBJ2-1; TRBD2 agrees at 11 bases. Germline V gives CDR1 LGHNT, CDR2 FRNRAP. V lost 1 base and J lost 5; bases outside the gene matches: 4. The CDR3 has 16 residues. CDR3 DNA sequence: TGTGCTAGTGGTTTGGCCCCTAGCGGGGGGAACAATGAGCAGTTCTTC. Protein sequence: CASGLAPSGGNNEQFF. The complete variable domain, with remaining parts taken from reference TRBV12-5 and TRBJ2-1, reads DARVTQTPRHKVTEMGQEVTMRCQPILGHNTVFWYRQTMMQGLELLAYFRNRAPLDDSGMPKDRFSAEMPDATLATLKIQPSEPRDSAVYFCASGLAPSGGNNEQFFGPGTRLTVL.

This clonotype was recorded only once. This chain links TRBV24-1 with TRBJ2-3, with D hard to call. This CDR3 region has 14 residues. The germline gives CDR1 KGHDR, CDR2 SFDVKD. The V end was cut by 5 bases, the J end by 0 bases, with 8 bases between. CDR3 residues: CATSGGYSTDTQYF. As DNA, the CDR3 is TGTGCCACCAGTGGTGGGTATAGCACAGATACGCAGTATTTT.

This sequence joins TRBV25-1 and TRBJ1-5, with D maybe TRBD1 (5 bases). CDR1 is MGHDK and CDR2 is SYGVNS in the germline V gene. CDR3 length: 16 residues. With 2 bases removed from V and 1 base from J, the gap between germline ends came to 12 bases. CDR3 sequence (DNA): TGTGCCAGCAGTGAAACAAGGGGTATCAGCAATCAGCCCCAGCATTTT. Protein: CASSETRGISNQPQHF.

The rearrangement uses TRBV5-5 and TRBJ1-1; D uncertain. V lost 8 bases and J lost 0, with 17 bases in between. The germline V gene encodes CDR1 SGHKS and CDR2 YYEKEE (reference sequence). There are 15 residues in the CDR3. The CDR3 protein is CASRPVWAMNTEAFF. CDR3 DNA: TGTGCCAGTCGTCCTGTTTGGGCCATGAACACTGAAGCTTTCTTT.

The J gene is TRBJ2-5, the V gene TRBV7-2; the D gene is possibly TRBD2 (6 bases). The V end lost 1 base, the J end lost 2 bases, and 17 bases lay between the germline ends. Germline-derived CDR1 and CDR2 are SGHTA and FQGNSA. This CDR3 contains 17 residues. DNA of the CDR3: TGTGCCAGCAGCTTAGGTCCTTTTCGGGGGACTCAAGAGACCCAGTACTTC. Amino acids: CASSLGPFRGTQETQYF.

Here the CDR3 DNA reads TGTGCCATCAGTGAGAGGGGGTCCTACGAGCAGTACGTC. Its translation: CAISERGSYEQYV. The chain recombines TRBV10-3 with TRBJ2-7; tentative D call: TRBD1 (6 bases). Germline V gene sequence: CDR1 ENHRY, CDR2 SYGVKD. Trimming took 2 bases from V and 1 from J, leaving 6 bases between them. The CDR3 contains 13 residues.